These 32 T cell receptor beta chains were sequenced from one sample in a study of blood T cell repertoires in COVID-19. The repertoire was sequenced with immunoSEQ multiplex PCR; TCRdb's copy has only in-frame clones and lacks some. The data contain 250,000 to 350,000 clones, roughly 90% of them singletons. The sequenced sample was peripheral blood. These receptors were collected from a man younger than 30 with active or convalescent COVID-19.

CDR3 sequence (DNA): TGTGCCAGCAGTTACTCAGGGCGAGGGTTTGGAAAACTGTTTTTT. Encoded protein: CASSYSGRGFGKLFF. The rearrangement uses TRBV6-5 and TRBJ1-4, with unresolved D. Germline CDR1 MNHEY, CDR2 SVGAGI. V shed 0 bases and J shed 10 bases, with 15 bases lying between them. The CDR3 sequence is 15 residues long.

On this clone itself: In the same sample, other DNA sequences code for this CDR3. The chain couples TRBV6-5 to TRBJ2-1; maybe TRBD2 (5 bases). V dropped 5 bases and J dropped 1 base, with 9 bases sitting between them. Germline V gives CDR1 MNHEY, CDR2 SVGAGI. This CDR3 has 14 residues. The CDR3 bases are TGTGCCAGCAGTCCTCGGGGATCCTACAATGAGCAGTTCTTC. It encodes CASSPRGSYNEQFF.

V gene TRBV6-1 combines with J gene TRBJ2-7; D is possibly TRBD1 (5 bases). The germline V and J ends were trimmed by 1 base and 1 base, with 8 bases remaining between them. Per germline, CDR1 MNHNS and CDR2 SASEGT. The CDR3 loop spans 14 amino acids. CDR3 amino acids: CASSEEGISYEQYF. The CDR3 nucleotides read TGTGCCAGCAGTGAAGAGGGGATTTCCTACGAGCAGTACTTC.

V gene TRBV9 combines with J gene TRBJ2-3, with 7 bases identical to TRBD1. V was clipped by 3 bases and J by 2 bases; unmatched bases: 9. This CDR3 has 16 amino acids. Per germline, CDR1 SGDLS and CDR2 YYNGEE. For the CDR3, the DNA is TGTGCCAGCAGCGCAGCTGGGACAGTGTCCACAGATACGCAGTATTTT. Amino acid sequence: CASSAAGTVSTDTQYF.

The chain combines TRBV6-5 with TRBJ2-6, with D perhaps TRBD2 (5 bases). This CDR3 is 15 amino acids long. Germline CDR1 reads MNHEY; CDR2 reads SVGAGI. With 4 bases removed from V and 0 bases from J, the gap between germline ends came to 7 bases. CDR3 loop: CASSWSGSGANVLTF. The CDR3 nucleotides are TGTGCCAGCAGTTGGAGCGGCTCTGGGGCCAACGTCCTGACTTTC.

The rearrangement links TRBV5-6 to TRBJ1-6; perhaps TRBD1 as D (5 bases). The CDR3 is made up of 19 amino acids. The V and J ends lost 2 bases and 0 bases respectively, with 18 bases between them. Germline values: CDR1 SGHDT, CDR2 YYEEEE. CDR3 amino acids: CASSFSAAGVISYNSPLHF. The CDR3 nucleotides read TGTGCCAGCAGCTTTTCCGCAGCGGGGGTGATCTCCTATAATTCACCCCTCCACTTT.

The DNA of the CDR3 is TGTGCCAGGCGGGACAGGGGGGGACAAGGTAGGACCCAGCATTTT. Amino acids: CARRDRGGQGRTQHF. This chain links TRBV19 with TRBJ1-5, with 11 bases that match TRBD1. The CDR3 spans 15 residues. Germline trimming cut 9 bases from V and 11 bases from J; bases unmatched to any gene: 15. Per germline, CDR1 LNHDA and CDR2 SQIVND (reference sequence).

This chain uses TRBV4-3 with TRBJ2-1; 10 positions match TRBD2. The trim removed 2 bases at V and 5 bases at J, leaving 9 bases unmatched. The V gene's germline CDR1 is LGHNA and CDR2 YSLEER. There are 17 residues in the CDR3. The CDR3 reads CASSQLSGGAGDNEQFF. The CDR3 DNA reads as TGCGCCAGCAGCCAATTAAGCGGGGGGGCTGGGGACAATGAGCAGTTCTTC.

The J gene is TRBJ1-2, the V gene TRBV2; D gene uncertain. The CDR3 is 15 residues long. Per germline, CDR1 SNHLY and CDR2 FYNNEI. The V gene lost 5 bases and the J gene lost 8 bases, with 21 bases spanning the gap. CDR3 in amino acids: CASSLSGTEAGGYTF. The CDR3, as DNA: TGTGCCAGCAGTCTCAGCGGAACGGAGGCTGGAGGCTACACCTTC. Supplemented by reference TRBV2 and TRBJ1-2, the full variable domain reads EPEVTQTPSHQVTQMGQEVILRCVPISNHLYFYWYRQILGQKVEFLVSFYNNEISEKSEIFDDQFSVERPDGSNFTLKIRSTKLEDSAMYFCASSLSGTEAGGYTFGSGTRLTVV.

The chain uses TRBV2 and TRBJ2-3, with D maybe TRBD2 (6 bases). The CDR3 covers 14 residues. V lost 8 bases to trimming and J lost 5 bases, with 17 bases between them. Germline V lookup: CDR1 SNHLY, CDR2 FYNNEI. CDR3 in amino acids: CASGEREAEDTQYF. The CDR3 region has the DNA TGTGCCAGCGGCGAAAGGGAGGCTGAAGATACGCAGTATTTT.

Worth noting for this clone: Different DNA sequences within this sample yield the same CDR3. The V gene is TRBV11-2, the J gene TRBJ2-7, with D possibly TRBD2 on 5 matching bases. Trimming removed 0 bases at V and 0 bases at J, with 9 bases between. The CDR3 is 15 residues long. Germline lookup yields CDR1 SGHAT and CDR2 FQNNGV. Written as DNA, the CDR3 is TGTGCCAGCAGCTTAGATTACCGGGGCTCCTACGAGCAGTACTTC. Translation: CASSLDYRGSYEQYF.

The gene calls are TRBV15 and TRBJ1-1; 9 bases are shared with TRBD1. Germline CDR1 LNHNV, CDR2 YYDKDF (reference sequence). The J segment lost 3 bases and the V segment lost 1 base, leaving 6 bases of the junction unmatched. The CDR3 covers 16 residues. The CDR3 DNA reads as TGTGCCACCAGCAGAGGAACGGGACAGGGTTACACTGAAGCTTTCTTT. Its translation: CATSRGTGQGYTEAFF.

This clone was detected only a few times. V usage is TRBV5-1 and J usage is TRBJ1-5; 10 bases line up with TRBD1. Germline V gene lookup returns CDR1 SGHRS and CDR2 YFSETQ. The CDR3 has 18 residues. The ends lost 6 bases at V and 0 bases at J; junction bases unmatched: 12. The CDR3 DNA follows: TGCGCCAGCACAGGACAGGGGGTGGGGTTTAATAGCAATCAGCCCCAGCATTTT. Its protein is CASTGQGVGFNSNQPQHF.

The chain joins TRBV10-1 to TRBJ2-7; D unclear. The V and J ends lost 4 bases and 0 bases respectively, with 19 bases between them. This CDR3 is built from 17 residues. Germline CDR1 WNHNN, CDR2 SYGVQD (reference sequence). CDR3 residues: CASSGPLRQVYSYEQYF. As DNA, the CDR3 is TGCGCCAGCAGTGGACCGCTTAGGCAGGTCTACTCCTACGAGCAGTACTTC.

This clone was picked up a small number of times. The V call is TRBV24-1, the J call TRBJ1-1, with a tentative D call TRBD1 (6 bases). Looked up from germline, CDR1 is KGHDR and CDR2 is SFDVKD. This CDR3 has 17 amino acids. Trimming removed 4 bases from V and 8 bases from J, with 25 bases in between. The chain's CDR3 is CATSDRGPGHLSIEAFF. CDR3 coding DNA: TGTGCCACCAGTGACCGAGGGCCGGGACACTTAAGCATCGAAGCTTTCTTT.

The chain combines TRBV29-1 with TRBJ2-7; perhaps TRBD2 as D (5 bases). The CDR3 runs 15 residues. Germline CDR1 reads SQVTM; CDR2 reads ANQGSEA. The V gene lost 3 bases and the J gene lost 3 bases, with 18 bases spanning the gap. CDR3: CSVEIARRLGYEQYF. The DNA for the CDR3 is TGCAGCGTTGAGATTGCCCGGAGGCTCGGCTACGAGCAGTACTTC.

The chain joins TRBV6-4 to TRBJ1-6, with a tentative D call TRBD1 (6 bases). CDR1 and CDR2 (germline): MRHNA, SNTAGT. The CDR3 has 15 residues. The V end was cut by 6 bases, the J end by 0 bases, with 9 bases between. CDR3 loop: CASSQGSSYNSPLHF. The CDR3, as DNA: TGTGCCAGCAGCCAGGGGAGCTCCTATAATTCACCCCTCCACTTT.

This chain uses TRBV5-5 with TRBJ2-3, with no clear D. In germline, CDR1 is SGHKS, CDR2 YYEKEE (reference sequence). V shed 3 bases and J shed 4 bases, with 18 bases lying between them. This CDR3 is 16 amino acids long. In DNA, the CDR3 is TGTGCCAGCAGCTATCGGCAGGCTGTGGTCGCAGATACGCAGTATTTT. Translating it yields CASSYRQAVVADTQYF.

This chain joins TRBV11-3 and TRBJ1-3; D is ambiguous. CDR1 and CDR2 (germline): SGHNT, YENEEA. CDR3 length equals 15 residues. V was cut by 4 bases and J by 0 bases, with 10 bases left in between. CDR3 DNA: TGTGCCAGCAGCTCGGACTTTTTCTCTGGAAACACCATATATTTT. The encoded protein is CASSSDFFSGNTIYF. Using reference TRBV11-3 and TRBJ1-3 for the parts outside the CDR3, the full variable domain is EAGVVQSPRYKIIEKKQPVAFWCNPISGHNTLYWYLQNLGQGPELLIRYENEEAVDDSQLPKDRFSAERLKGVDSTLKIQPAELGDSAVYLCASSSDFFSGNTIYFGEGSWLTVV.

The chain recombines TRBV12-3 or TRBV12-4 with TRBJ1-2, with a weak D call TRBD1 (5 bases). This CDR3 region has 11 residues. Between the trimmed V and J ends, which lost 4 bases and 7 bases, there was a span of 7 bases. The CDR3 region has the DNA TGTGCCAGCAGTTCAGGGTTTGGCTACACCTTC. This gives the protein CASSSGFGYTF.

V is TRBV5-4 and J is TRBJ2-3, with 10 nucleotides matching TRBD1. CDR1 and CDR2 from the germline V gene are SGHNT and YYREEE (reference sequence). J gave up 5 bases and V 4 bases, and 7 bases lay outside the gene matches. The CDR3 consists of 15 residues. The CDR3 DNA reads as TGTGCCAGCAGCGCACCGACAGGGGGCGGAGATACGCAGTATTTT. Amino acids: CASSAPTGGGDTQYF.

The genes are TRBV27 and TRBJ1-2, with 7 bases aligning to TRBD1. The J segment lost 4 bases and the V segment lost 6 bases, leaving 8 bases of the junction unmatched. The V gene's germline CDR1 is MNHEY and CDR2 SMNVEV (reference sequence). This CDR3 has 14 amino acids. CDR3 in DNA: TGTGCCAGCAGGGTACTGGGGACAGCCTATGGCTACACCTTC. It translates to CASRVLGTAYGYTF.

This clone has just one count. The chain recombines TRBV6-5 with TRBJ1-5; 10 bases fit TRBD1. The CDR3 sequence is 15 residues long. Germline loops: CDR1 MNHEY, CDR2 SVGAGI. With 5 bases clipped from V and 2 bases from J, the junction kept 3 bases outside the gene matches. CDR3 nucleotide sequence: TGTGCCAGCAGTAGGGACAGGGGAGGCAATCAGCCCCAGCATTTT. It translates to CASSRDRGGNQPQHF.

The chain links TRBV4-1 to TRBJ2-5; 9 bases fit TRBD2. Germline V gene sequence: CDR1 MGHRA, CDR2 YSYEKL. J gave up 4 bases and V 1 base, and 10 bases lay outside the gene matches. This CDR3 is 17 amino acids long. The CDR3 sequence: CASSQVIASGVVETQYF. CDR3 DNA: TGCGCCAGCAGCCAAGTTATCGCTAGCGGGGTGGTAGAGACCCAGTACTTC.

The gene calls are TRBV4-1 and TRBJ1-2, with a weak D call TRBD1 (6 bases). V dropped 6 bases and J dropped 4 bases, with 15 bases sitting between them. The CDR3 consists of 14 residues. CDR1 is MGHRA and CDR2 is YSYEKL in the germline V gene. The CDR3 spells CASRGTGLGYGYTF. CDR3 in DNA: TGCGCCAGCAGAGGAACAGGGCTTGGCTATGGCTACACCTTC.

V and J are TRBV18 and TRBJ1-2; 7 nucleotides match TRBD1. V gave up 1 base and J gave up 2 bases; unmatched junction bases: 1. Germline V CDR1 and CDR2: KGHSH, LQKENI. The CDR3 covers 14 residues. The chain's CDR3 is CASSPQGQNYGYTF. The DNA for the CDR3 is TGTGCCAGCTCACCACAGGGACAGAACTATGGCTACACCTTC.

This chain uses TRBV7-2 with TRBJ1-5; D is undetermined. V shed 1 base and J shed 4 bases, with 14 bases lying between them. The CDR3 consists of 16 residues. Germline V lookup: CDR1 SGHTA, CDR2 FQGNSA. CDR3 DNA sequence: TGTGCCAGCAGCTTAGGCCGGGGTATGATAAATCAGCCCCAGCATTTT. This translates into CASSLGRGMINQPQHF.

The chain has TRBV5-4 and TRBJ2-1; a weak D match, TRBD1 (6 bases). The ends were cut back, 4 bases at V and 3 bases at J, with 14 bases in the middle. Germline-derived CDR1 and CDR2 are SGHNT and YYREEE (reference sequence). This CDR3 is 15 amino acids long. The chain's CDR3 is CASSLRDTLYNEQFF. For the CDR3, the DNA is TGTGCCAGCAGCCTCCGGGACACCCTCTACAATGAGCAGTTCTTC.

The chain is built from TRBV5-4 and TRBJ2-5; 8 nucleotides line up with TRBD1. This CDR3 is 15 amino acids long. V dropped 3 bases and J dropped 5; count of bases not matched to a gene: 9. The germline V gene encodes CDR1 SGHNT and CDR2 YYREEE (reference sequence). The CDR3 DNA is TGTGCCAGCAGCTCACCAGGGGGCTGGGAGGAGACCCAGTACTTC. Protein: CASSSPGGWEETQYF.

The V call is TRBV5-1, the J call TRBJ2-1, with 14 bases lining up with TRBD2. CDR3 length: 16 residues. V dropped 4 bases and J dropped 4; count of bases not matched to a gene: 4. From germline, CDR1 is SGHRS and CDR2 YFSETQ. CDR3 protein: CASSRTSGRPYNEQFF. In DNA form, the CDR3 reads TGCGCCAGCAGCCGGACTAGCGGGAGGCCTTACAATGAGCAGTTCTTC.

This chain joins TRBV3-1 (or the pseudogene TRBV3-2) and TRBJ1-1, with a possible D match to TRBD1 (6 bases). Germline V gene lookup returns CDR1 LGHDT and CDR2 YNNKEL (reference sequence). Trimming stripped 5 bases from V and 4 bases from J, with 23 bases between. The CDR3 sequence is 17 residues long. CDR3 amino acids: CASSYPLEEGEGTEAFF. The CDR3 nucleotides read TGTGCCAGCAGCTATCCCTTAGAAGAGGGGGAGGGCACTGAAGCTTTCTTT.

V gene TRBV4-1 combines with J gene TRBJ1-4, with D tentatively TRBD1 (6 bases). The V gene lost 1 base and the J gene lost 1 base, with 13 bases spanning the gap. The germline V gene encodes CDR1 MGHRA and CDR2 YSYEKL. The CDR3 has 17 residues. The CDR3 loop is CASSQVHREGTNEKLFF. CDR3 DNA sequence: TGCGCCAGCAGCCAAGTTCACAGGGAGGGAACTAATGAAAAACTGTTTTTT.